The 2 T cell receptor beta chains below all came from one sample that was sequenced in a study of T cell clonality in common variable immunodeficiency. Profiling relied on immunoSEQ multiplex PCR, and the TCRdb table lists in-frame clones only, not all of them. The record shows 55,000 or so clones for this sample, with no singletons present. The specimen sequenced was peripheral blood mononuclear cells. The receptors were gathered from a person between 18 and 75 years old in good health.

This clone was counted many times. The CDR3 goes on 3 residues after the read ends, and that part is filled in from the germline J gene. The chain carries TRBV5-1 and TRBJ2-6; D perhaps matches TRBD1 (6 bases). Trimming took 4 bases from V and 1 from J, leaving 15 bases between them. Germline V lookup: CDR1 SGHRS, CDR2 YFSETQ. This CDR3 spans 17 amino acids. The CDR3 loop is CASSPQGTESGANVLTF. Partial CDR3 DNA: TGCGCCAGCAGCCCACAGGGTACCGAGTCTGGGGCCAACGTC.

This clone occurred a few times. The sequenced fragment ends 3 residues before the CDR3 boundary, so the rest is inferred from the germline J gene. V and J are TRBV19 and TRBJ2-4, with TRBD1 identical over 9 bases. Germline CDR1 LNHDA, CDR2 SQIVND (reference sequence). This CDR3 spans 17 amino acids. The CDR3 sequence is CASSIEMGGQGRGDQYF. The part of the CDR3 DNA that was read is TGTGCCAGTAGTATAGAGATGGGGGGACAGGGCCGAGGGGAT.